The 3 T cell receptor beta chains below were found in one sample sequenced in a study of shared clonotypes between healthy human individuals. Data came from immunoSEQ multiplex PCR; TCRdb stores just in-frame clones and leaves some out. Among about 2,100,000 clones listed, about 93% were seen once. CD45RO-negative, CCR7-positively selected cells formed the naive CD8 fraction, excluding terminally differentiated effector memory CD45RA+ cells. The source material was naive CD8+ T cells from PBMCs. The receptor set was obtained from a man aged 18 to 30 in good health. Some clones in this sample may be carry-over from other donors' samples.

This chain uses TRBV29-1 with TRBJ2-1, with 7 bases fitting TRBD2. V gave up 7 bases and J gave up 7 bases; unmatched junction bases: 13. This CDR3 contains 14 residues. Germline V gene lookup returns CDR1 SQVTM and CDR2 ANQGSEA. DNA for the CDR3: TGCAGCGGTACCTCTAGCGGAGCGGGGAATGAGCAGTTCTTC. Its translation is CSGTSSGAGNEQFF.

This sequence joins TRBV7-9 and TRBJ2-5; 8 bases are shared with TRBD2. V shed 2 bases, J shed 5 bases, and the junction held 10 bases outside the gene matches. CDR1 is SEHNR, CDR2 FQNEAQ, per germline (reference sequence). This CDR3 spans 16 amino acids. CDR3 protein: CASSLPTGGNWETQYF. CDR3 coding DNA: TGTGCCAGCAGCTTACCTACGGGAGGGAATTGGGAGACCCAGTACTTC. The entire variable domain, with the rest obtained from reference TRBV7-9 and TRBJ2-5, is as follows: DTGVSQNPRHKITKRGQNVTFRCDPISEHNRLYWYRQTLGQGPEFLTYFQNEAQLEKSRLLSDRFSAERPKGSFSTLEIQRTEQGDSAMYLCASSLPTGGNWETQYFGPGTRLLVL.

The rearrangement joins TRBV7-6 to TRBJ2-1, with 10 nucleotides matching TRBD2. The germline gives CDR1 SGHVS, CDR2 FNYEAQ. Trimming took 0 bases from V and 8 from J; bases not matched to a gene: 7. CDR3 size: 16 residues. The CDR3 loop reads CASSLALSGRVDEQFF. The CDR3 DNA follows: TGTGCCAGCAGCTTAGCGCTGAGCGGGAGGGTCGATGAGCAGTTCTTC.